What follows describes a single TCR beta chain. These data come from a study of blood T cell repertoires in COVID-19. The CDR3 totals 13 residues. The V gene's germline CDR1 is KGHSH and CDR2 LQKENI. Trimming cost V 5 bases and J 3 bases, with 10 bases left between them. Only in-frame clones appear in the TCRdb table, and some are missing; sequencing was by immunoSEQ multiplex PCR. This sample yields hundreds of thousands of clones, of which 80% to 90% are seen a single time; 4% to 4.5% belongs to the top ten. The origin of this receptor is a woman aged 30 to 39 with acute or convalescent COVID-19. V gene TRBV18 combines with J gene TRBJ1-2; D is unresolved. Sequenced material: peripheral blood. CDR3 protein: CASSEVLDYGYTF. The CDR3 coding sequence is TGTGCCAGCTCAGAGGTTCTGGACTATGGCTACACCTTC.